The text below deals with one T cell receptor beta chain. Data came from immunoSEQ multiplex PCR; TCRdb stores just in-frame clones and leaves some out. This sample has 200,000 to 300,000 clones; roughly 86% occur once, and the top ten carry 3% to 4%. This entry is derived from a study of blood T cell repertoires in COVID-19. Looking at the study overall: T cells, B-cell-depleted T cells, or PBMCs provided the cDNA or gDNA that served as material.

The germline V and J ends were trimmed by 0 bases and 11 bases, with 13 bases remaining between them. The CDR3 sequence is 14 residues long. In germline, CDR1 is LNHDA, CDR2 SQIVND (reference sequence). In terms of age and location, participants ranged from roughly 18 to 90 years and lived in about 25 US areas. The TCR comes from a woman in her thirties or forties with acute COVID-19. Material: PBMCs or T cells enriched from blood (not recorded which). The chain joins TRBV19 to TRBJ1-4, with D possibly TRBD1 on 6 matching bases. The CDR3 here is CASSIEFSQGKLFF. The DNA of the CDR3 is TGTGCCAGTAGTATAGAGTTTAGCCAGGGGAAACTGTTTTTT.